This section outlines one T cell receptor beta chain sequence together with its context. Its recognized antigen is unknown. Base qualities were left out, and no much larger clone turns up one base away. The meaning of the sample's time point label: about 28 days (+/-7) after the second vaccine dose. What the treatment or condition label conveys for this sample: meningococcal conjugate vaccine given as trial control. Vaccinee samples came from UK trials COV001 and COV002, including a single-blind randomized controlled phase 2/3 trial of AZD1222 (ChAdOx1 nCoV-19) in healthy adults. Trial participant PBMC samples were collected at day 0 and day 28 after the second dose for TCRbeta chain sequencing. This sample was taken from a study of T cell responses to AZD1222 COVID-19 vaccine (dated by TCRdb to the early 2020s). Background on the whole study: A total of just over 230 trial participants underwent TCR sequencing, of whom 200 to 220 had received two doses of AZD1222 and around 25 had received two doses of the MenACWY control vaccine. Trial participants were enrolled by age into subgroups of 18-55, 56-69 and 70-plus years, and around 150, 28 and 57 TCR-sequenced participants, respectively, were included in these subgroups. What the study reported, not specific to this receptor: Conclusions about previously exposed vaccinees are limited, since just five or six AZD1222 recipients were seropositive for SARS-CoV-2 at baseline. The 56-69-year group was small, and its depth increase did not reach significance, likely because of low power. After two AZD1222 doses, spike-specific TCR breadth and depth were significantly higher than at day 0 and than in MenACWY recipients. Because no day 14 peak-response samples were available, repertoires were characterized only after the peak T cell response. Reportedly, close to half of the unique spike-specific TCRs recognized epitopes lying outside the regions that are mutated in the B.1.351 and B.1.1.7 variants. Participants were mostly white British and included more females than males, and it was suggested by the authors that clonal diversity may have been underestimated. The whole spike protein was spanned by vaccine-associated CD4 TCRs, and dominant responses were seen in regions 160-218 and 743-854.

According to the germline V gene (reference sequence), CDR1 reads DFQATT and CDR2 reads SNEGSKA. From the cysteine through the phenylalanine, the CDR3 covers 11 amino acids. Of the read, only the CDR3 DNA is kept; its 33 bases are in frame from base 1. Cut back by 6 bases and 5 bases, the V and J ends lie 10 bases apart. The CDR3 regions of human TCRbeta chains were analyzed by immunosequencing. The authors processed their data as follows. TCRs in the repertoires were matched against a reference library of SARS-CoV-2-specific TCRs that had been generated with the MIRA antigen-specificity platform. Breadth was defined as the fraction of unique TCRs that were SARS-CoV-2-associated, and depth was defined as the fraction of total T cells that were SARS-CoV-2-associated. Each spike-specific TCR was assigned to its reactive spike region and to a CD4 or CD8 class using the MIRA data. Log10-transformed breadth and depth values were compared by one-way ANOVA with Sidak's multiple comparisons tests. What TCRdb holds here is the immuneACCESS table cut down to in-frame rearrangements. Part of the clones is not present; checked against another copy, under half of the missing clones reflect an unresolved V gene, and the others are unexplained. From that table come the V and J calls and clone size; the DNA was used to work out D and trimming. In all, the sample holds around 150,000 clones, and 65% to 90% of those were seen once. The top ten clones comprise less than 9.5% of the sample.

The V gene is TRBV20-1 and the J gene is TRBJ2-5; the D gene cannot be named for sure. This TCR derives from an adult who received the MenACWY meningococcal vaccine as a control. Material: peripheral blood, obtained 28 days after the second dose of the MenACWY control vaccine. The DNA sequence is as follows: TGCAGTGCCATATTACGGGAGACCCAGTACTTC. Its protein reads: CSAILRETQYF.